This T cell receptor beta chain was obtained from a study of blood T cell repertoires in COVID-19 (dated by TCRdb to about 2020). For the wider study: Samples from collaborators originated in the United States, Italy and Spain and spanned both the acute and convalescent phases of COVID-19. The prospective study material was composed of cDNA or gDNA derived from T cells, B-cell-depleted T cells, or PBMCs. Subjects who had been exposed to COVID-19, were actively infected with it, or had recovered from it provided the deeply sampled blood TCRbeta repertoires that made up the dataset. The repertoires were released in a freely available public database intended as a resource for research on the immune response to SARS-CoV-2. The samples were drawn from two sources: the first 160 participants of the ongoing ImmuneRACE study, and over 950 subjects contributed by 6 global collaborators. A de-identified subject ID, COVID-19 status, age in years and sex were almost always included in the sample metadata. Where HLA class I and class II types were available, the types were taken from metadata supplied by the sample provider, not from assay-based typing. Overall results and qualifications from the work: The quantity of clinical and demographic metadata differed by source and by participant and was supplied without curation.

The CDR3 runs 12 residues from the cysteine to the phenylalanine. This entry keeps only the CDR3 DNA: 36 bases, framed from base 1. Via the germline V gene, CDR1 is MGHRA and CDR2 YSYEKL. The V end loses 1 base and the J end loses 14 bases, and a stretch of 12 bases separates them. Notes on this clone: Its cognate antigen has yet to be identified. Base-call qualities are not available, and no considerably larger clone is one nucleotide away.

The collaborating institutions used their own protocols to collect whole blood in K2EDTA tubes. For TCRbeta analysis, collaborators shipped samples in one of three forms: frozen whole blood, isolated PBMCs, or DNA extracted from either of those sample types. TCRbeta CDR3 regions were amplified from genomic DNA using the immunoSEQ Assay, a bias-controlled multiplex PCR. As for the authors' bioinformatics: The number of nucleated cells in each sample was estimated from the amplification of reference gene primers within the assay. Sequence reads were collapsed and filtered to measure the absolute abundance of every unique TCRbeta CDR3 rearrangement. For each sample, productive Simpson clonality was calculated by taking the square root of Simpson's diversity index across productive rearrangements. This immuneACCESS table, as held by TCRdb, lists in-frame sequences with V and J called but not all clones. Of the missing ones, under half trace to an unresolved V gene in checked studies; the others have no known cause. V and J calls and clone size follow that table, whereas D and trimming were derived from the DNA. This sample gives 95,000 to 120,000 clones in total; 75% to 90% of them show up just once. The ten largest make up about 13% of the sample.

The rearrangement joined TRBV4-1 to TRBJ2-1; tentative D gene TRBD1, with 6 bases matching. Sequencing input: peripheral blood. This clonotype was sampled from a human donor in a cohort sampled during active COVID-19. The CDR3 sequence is CASSQGVGQEFF. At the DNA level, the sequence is TGCGCCAGCAGCCAAGGCGTGGGACAAGAGTTCTTC.